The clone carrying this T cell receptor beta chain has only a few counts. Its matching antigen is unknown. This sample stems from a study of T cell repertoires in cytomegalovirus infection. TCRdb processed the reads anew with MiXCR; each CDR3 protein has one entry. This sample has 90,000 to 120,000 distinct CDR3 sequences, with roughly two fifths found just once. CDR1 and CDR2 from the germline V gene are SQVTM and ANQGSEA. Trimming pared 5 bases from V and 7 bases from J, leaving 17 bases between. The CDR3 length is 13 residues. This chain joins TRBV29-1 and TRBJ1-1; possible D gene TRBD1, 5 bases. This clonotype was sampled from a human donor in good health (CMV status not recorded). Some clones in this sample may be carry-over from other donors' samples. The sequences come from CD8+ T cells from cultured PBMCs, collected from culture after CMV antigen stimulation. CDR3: CSVQQVWGGEAFF. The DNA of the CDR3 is TGCAGCGTTCAACAGGTCTGGGGCGGTGAAGCTTTCTTT. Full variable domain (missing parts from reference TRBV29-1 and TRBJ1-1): SAVISQKPSRDICQRGTSLTIQCQVDSQVTMMFWYRQQPGQSLTLIATANQGSEATYESGFVIDKFPISRPNLTFSTLTVSNMSPEDSSIYLCSVQQVWGGEAFFGQGTRLTVV.